This T cell receptor beta chain was identified during a study of T cells in tumors after PD-1 blockade. Sequencing was performed with immunoSEQ multiplex PCR; in TCRdb, only in-frame clones are kept and a portion is missing. The sample shows approximately 46,000 clones, 79% of them seen only once. Germline V gene data show CDR1 as GTSNPN and CDR2 as SVGIG (reference sequence). This CDR3 is 12 amino acids long. Between the trimmed V and J ends, which lost 6 bases and 9 bases, there was a span of 14 bases. This receptor was taken from a human donor with basal cell carcinoma. Source: PBMCs, taken before anti-PD-1 treatment. V is TRBV30 and J is TRBJ1-4; D gene uncertain. The CDR3 DNA follows: TGTGCCTGTTTCTCTGCTGCCAAAAAACTGTTTTTT. This codes for CACFSAAKKLFF.